Presented here are 26 T cell receptor beta chains from one specimen sequenced in a study of blood T cell repertoires in COVID-19. The repertoire was sequenced with immunoSEQ multiplex PCR; TCRdb's copy has only in-frame clones and lacks some. The sample records a few hundred thousand clones, more than 85% being singletons. Sequences were obtained from peripheral blood. These receptors were collected from a man in his thirties or forties with acute or convalescent COVID-19.

The table lists this clone with a few counts. This sequence joins TRBV4-1 and TRBJ1-4; 10 nucleotides line up with TRBD1. The CDR3 is 18 residues long. Trimming at V came to 0 bases and at J to 7 bases, leaving 11 bases not matched to a gene. The germline V gene has CDR1 MGHRA and CDR2 YSYEKL. The CDR3 region is CASSQERVRQGAGEKLFF. The CDR3 nucleotides are TGCGCCAGCAGCCAAGAAAGGGTTCGACAGGGGGCGGGTGAAAAACTGTTTTTT.

The rearrangement joins TRBV18 to TRBJ2-3; a possible D gene is TRBD2 (7 bases). Trimming shortened V by 0 bases and J by 6 bases, and 16 bases separated the two germline ends. CDR3 length: 16 residues. Germline lookup yields CDR1 KGHSH and CDR2 LQKENI. The chain's CDR3 is CASSPPRRGAADTQYF. The CDR3 nucleotides are TGTGCCAGCTCACCACCCCGCCGGGGGGCTGCGGATACGCAGTATTTT.

The table lists this clone with a count of one. This chain uses TRBV10-3 with TRBJ1-3; D gene ambiguous. The CDR3 runs to 16 residues. Trimming took off 5 bases at V and 5 bases at J, with 19 bases between the two ends. The germline gives CDR1 ENHRY, CDR2 SYGVKD. The CDR3 DNA follows: TGTGCCATCAGTCACCCAGTGGGGAGCCTAAGAAACACCATATATTTT. Its protein is CAISHPVGSLRNTIYF.

The CDR3 reads CASSLGASFTSGELFF. Here the CDR3 DNA reads TGTGCCAGCAGCTTAGGGGCGTCTTTTACGTCCGGGGAGCTGTTTTTT. This chain connects TRBV7-6 to TRBJ2-2, with no clear D. From germline, CDR1 is SGHVS and CDR2 FNYEAQ. V was cut by 1 base and J by 6 bases, with 15 bases left in between. The CDR3 loop spans 16 amino acids.

The J gene is TRBJ2-3, the V gene TRBV4-2, with 14 bases identical to TRBD2. V gave up 0 bases and J gave up 4 bases; unmatched junction bases: 3. Germline-derived CDR1 and CDR2 are LGHNA and YNFKEQ. The CDR3 extends over 17 amino acids. The CDR3 region is CASSQEGTSGSADTQYF. The CDR3 DNA follows: TGTGCCAGCAGCCAAGAAGGGACTAGCGGGAGTGCAGATACGCAGTATTTT.

J is TRBJ2-1 and V is TRBV27, with 11 bases aligning to TRBD2. This CDR3 is 15 amino acids long. Unmatched junction bases numbered 9, after V lost 6 bases and J lost 8 bases. Germline CDR1 is MNHEY and CDR2 is SMNVEV (reference sequence). CDR3 in DNA: TGTGCCAGCAGGGTAACTAGCGGGAGTCGGTATGAGCAGTTCTTC. Translation gives CASRVTSGSRYEQFF.

The J gene is TRBJ1-1, the V gene TRBV7-9; D might be TRBD1 (6 bases). Per germline, CDR1 SEHNR and CDR2 FQNEAQ (reference sequence). V was clipped by 8 bases and J by 1 base, with 11 bases between them. The CDR3 loop spans 13 amino acids. The CDR3 loop reads CASGGGRNTEAFF. For the CDR3, the DNA is TGTGCCAGCGGGGGCGGGAGGAACACTGAAGCTTTCTTT.

The chain carries TRBV5-6 and TRBJ2-2; a weak D match, TRBD2 (7 bases). The V and J ends lost 7 bases and 4 bases respectively, with 17 bases between them. CDR3 size: 15 residues. Germline CDR1 and CDR2: SGHDT and YYEEEE. This CDR3 is CASSRWGGLTGELFF. The CDR3 nucleotides are TGTGCCAGCTCCCGGTGGGGGGGCCTCACCGGGGAGCTGTTTTTT.

J is TRBJ1-3 and V is TRBV25-1; TRBD1 might be the D (6 bases). The CDR3 loop spans 16 amino acids. V lost 7 bases and J 1 base, leaving 17 bases between the germline ends. CDR1 is MGHDK and CDR2 is SYGVNS in the germline V gene. The CDR3, as DNA: TGTGCCAGCAAGGAACAGGGCTTTGGTTCTGGAAACACCATATATTTT. Protein sequence: CASKEQGFGSGNTIYF. The entire variable domain, with the rest obtained from reference TRBV25-1 and TRBJ1-3, is as follows: EADIYQTPRYLVIGTGKKITLECSQTMGHDKMYWYQQDPGMELHLIHYSYGVNSTEKGDLSSESTVSRIRTEHFPLTLESARPSHTSQYLCASKEQGFGSGNTIYFGEGSWLTVV.

The gene calls are TRBV27 and TRBJ1-3; D ambiguous. The CDR3 has 14 residues. Germline loops: CDR1 MNHEY, CDR2 SMNVEV (reference sequence). V gave up 0 bases and J gave up 2 bases, with 5 bases separating them. CDR3: CASSLSWPGNTIYF. As DNA, the CDR3 is TGTGCCAGCAGTTTATCTTGGCCTGGAAACACCATATATTTT.

V is TRBV27 and J is TRBJ2-2; 7 bases agree with TRBD2. V lost 4 bases to trimming and J lost 5 bases; unmatched junction nucleotides: 7. This CDR3 has 15 amino acids. From germline, CDR1 is MNHEY and CDR2 SMNVEV (reference sequence). The CDR3, as DNA: TGTGCCAGCAGTTACCGCGGGAGAAGAACCGGGGAGCTGTTTTTT. The encoded protein is CASSYRGRRTGELFF.

The rearrangement joins TRBV28 to TRBJ2-3; 9 positions match TRBD2. Per the germline V gene, CDR1 is MDHEN and CDR2 is SYDVKM. V shed 0 bases, J shed 4 bases, and the junction held 8 bases outside the gene matches. This CDR3 has 17 residues. CDR3 region: CASSLWGEREVADTQYF. CDR3 in DNA: TGTGCCAGCAGTTTATGGGGGGAGCGGGAGGTGGCAGATACGCAGTATTTT.

The chain is built from TRBV18 and TRBJ1-1; 9 positions match TRBD1. Germline CDR1 KGHSH, CDR2 LQKENI. The CDR3 is 15 amino acids. V was clipped by 6 bases and J by 1 base; unmatched bases: 6. CDR3 nucleotides: TGTGCCAGCTCGGACGGGACAGGGCCGAACACTGAAGCTTTCTTT. It is translated as CASSDGTGPNTEAFF.

This clone was detected only once. The genes are TRBV28 and TRBJ1-5; 8 nucleotides align to TRBD1. CDR1 and CDR2 (germline): MDHEN, SYDVKM. The ends lost 5 bases at V and 7 bases at J; junction bases unmatched: 10. The CDR3 contains 15 residues. CDR3 loop: CASSPDRVRGQPQHF. The CDR3 DNA reads as TGTGCCAGCAGTCCGGACAGGGTACGGGGACAGCCCCAGCATTTT.

The rearrangement uses TRBV28 and TRBJ2-7, with 7 bases matching TRBD1. CDR3 size: 14 residues. Germline assignment: CDR1 MDHEN and CDR2 SYDVKM. V shed 4 bases, J shed 1 base, and the junction held 4 bases outside the gene matches. CDR3 loop: CASSSQQGSYEQYF. DNA for the CDR3: TGTGCCAGCAGTTCACAACAGGGGTCCTACGAGCAGTACTTC.

DNA for the CDR3: TGTGCCAGCAGTGAATCACGCAGGGGGCACGGCTACACCTTC. Protein: CASSESRRGHGYTF. The chain is built from TRBV25-1 and TRBJ1-2; TRBD1 matches at 8 bases. The CDR3 sequence is 14 residues long. Trimming took 1 base from V and 8 from J; bases not matched to a gene: 6. Looked up from germline, CDR1 is MGHDK and CDR2 is SYGVNS.

V gene TRBV15 combines with J gene TRBJ2-7, with 10 bases aligning to TRBD1. The CDR3 totals 18 residues. The trim removed 8 bases at V and 3 bases at J, leaving 19 bases unmatched. The germline gives CDR1 LNHNV, CDR2 YYDKDF (reference sequence). The CDR3 DNA follows: TGTGCCACCGCGGGGATCGGGGCCAGGACAGGGGGACACTACGAGCAGTACTTC. This translates into CATAGIGARTGGHYEQYF.

This clone was detected once. CDR3 coding DNA: TGTGCCAGAAACGCCAAATGGGGACAGACTCTATCTGGAAACACCATATATTTT. Amino acids: CARNAKWGQTLSGNTIYF. The chain has TRBV5-3 and TRBJ1-3; 7 bases match TRBD1. TRBV5-3 is annotated as an ORF whose role is uncertain. The CDR3 is made up of 18 amino acids. The V gene end was trimmed by 6 bases and the J gene end by 1 base; junction bases not matched to a gene: 16.

This chain links TRBV10-3 with TRBJ1-2, with D possibly matching TRBD1 (6 bases). Trimming took off 3 bases at V and 5 bases at J, with 10 bases between the two ends. Germline CDR1 and CDR2: ENHRY and SYGVKD. The CDR3 contains 13 residues. CDR3 sequence (DNA): TGTGCCATCAGTGACCAGGGGAGTTATGGCTACACCTTC. Its translation: CAISDQGSYGYTF.

The rearrangement joins TRBV7-9 to TRBJ2-6; D is undetermined. The germline CDR1 and CDR2 sequences are SEHNR and FQNEAQ (reference sequence). The germline V and J ends were trimmed by 0 bases and 0 bases, with 9 bases remaining between them. The length of the CDR3 is 17 residues. In DNA, the CDR3 is TGTGCCAGCAGCTTAGCCTACTCGGGCTCTGGGGCCAACGTCCTGACTTTC. This encodes CASSLAYSGSGANVLTF.

This clone was seen just once. The V call is TRBV28, the J call TRBJ1-2, with TRBD1 as a possible D gene (5 bases). The CDR3 has 14 residues. V was cut by 6 bases and J by 7 bases, with 18 bases left in between. CDR1 and CDR2 (germline): MDHEN, SYDVKM. CDR3 sequence reads: CASSLNVFRAGYTF. CDR3 sequence (DNA): TGTGCCAGCAGCCTAAACGTTTTCAGGGCTGGCTACACCTTC.

V gene TRBV2 combines with J gene TRBJ2-1; 9 bases align to TRBD2. J lost 4 bases, V lost 2 bases, and 6 bases had no gene match. The CDR3 totals 16 residues. CDR1 and CDR2 from the germline V gene are SNHLY and FYNNEI. The CDR3 DNA is TGTGCCAGCAGTGAATCTCGCGGGGGGGCTTACAATGAGCAGTTCTTC. It yields the protein CASSESRGGAYNEQFF. The entire variable domain, with the rest obtained from reference TRBV2 and TRBJ2-1, is as follows: EPEVTQTPSHQVTQMGQEVILRCVPISNHLYFYWYRQILGQKVEFLVSFYNNEISEKSEIFDDQFSVERPDGSNFTLKIRSTKLEDSAMYFCASSESRGGAYNEQFFGPGTRLTVL.

V is TRBV5-1 and J is TRBJ1-3; TRBD1 might be the D (5 bases). V was trimmed by 3 bases and J by 1 base, leaving 14 bases between them. The CDR3 has 16 amino acids. Germline V gene lookup returns CDR1 SGHRS and CDR2 YFSETQ. The CDR3 DNA reads as TGCGCCAGCAGCTCCAATAGGGGTTCTTCTGGAAACACCATATATTTT. Encoded protein: CASSSNRGSSGNTIYF.

The chain couples TRBV6-1 to TRBJ2-7, with a weak D call TRBD2 (6 bases). The CDR3 extends over 18 amino acids. Germline V gene sequence: CDR1 MNHNS, CDR2 SASEGT. Deletions cut 3 bases from V and 3 bases from J, with 24 bases between. The CDR3 reads CASSEVGDGGSRDYEQYF. The CDR3, as DNA: TGTGCCAGCAGTGAGGTGGGCGATGGGGGGTCCAGGGACTACGAGCAGTACTTC.

This chain joins TRBV4-1 and TRBJ2-7; D is uncertain. V lost 1 base, J lost 3 bases, and 10 bases lay in between. Germline V gives CDR1 MGHRA, CDR2 YSYEKL. The CDR3 has 14 residues. As DNA, the CDR3 is TGCGCCAGCAGCCAAGGGCAGAAAGTCTACGAGCAGTACTTC. This gives the protein CASSQGQKVYEQYF.

The chain couples TRBV28 to TRBJ1-1; D gene ambiguous. Germline CDR1 MDHEN, CDR2 SYDVKM. The CDR3 totals 13 residues. V was cut by 7 bases and J by 1 base, with 10 bases left in between. The CDR3 DNA reads as TGTGCCAGCAAGCGGGCTTCGAACACTGAAGCTTTCTTT. It translates to CASKRASNTEAFF.